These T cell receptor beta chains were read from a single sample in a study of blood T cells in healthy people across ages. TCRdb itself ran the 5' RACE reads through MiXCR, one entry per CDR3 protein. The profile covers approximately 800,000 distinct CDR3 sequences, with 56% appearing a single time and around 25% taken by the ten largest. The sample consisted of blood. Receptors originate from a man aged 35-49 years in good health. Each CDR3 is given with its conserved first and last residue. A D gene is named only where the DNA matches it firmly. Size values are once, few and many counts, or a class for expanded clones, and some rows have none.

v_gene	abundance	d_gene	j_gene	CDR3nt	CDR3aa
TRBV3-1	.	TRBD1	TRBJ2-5	TGTGCCAGCAGCCATTCGGACAGGGGAGTGGAGACCCAGTACTTC	CASSHSDRGVETQYF
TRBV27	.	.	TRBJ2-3	TGTGCCAGCAGTTTATATTTTGGGAAGGGGGGGTATGGAGATACGCAGTATTTT	CASSLYFGKGGYGDTQYF
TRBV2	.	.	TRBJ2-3	TGTGCCAGCAGTGAAGGGTTACCAGGCACAGATACGCAGTATTTT	CASSEGLPGTDTQYF
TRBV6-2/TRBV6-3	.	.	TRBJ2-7	TGTGCCAGCAGTCCCACCAGGGCGTACGAGCAGTACTTC	CASSPTRAYEQYF
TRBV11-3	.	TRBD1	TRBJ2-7	TGTGCCAGCAGCTCGCGTACCGGGACAGGGGGTAACGAGCAGTACTTC	CASSSRTGTGGNEQYF
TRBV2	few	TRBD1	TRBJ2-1	TGTGCCAGCGAGGATCGCAGACAGGGAGCCTACAATGAGCAGTTCTTC	CASEDRRQGAYNEQFF
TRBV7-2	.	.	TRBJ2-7	TGTGCCACCCTGGACAGCGTGGGGCCTTACGAGCAGTACTTC	CATLDSVGPYEQYF
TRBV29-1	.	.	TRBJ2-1	TGCAGCGTTGAAGAACGCAGGATCGACAATGAGCAGTTCTTC	CSVEERRIDNEQFF
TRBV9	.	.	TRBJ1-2	TGTGCCAGCAGCGTAAGGCGGGATGACTATGGCTACACCTTC	CASSVRRDDYGYTF
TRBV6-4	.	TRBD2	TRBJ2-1	TGTGCCAGCAGTCTAGCGGGACACAATGAGCAGTTCTTC	CASSLAGHNEQFF
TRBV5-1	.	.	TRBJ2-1	TGTGCCAGCAGCTTAATGGAAAATGAGCAGTTCTTC	CASSLMENEQFF